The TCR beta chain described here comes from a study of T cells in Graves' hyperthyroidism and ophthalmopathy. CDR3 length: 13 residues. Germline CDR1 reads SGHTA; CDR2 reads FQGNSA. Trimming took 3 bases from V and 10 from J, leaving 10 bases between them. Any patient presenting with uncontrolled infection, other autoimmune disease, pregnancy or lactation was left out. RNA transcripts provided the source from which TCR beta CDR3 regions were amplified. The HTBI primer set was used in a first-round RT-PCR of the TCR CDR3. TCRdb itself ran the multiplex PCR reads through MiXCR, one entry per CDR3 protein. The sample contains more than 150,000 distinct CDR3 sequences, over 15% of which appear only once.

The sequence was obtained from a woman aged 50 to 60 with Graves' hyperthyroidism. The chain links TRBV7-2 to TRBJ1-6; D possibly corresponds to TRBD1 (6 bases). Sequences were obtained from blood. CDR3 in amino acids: CASSLHRESPLHF. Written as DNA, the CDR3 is TGTGCCAGCAGCTTGCACAGGGAGTCACCCCTCCACTTT.